The following is a T cell receptor (beta chain) sequence with its context. These data belong to a study of technical replicates of blood from a handful of donors. Data came from immunoSEQ multiplex PCR; TCRdb stores just in-frame clones and leaves some out. Among about 83,000 clones listed, around 96% were seen once. V lost 6 bases, J lost 9 bases, and 14 bases stayed unmatched. The CDR3 consists of 15 residues. CDR1 and CDR2 (germline): SGHVS, FQNEAQ. The genes are TRBV7-8 and TRBJ2-1; 7 bases are shared with TRBD2. Sample: T cells isolated from PBMCs. The clonotype originates from a human donor in good health. The CDR3 here is CASSPGLGYRGEQFF. DNA for the CDR3: TGTGCCAGCAGTCCTGGACTAGGCTACCGGGGTGAGCAGTTCTTC.